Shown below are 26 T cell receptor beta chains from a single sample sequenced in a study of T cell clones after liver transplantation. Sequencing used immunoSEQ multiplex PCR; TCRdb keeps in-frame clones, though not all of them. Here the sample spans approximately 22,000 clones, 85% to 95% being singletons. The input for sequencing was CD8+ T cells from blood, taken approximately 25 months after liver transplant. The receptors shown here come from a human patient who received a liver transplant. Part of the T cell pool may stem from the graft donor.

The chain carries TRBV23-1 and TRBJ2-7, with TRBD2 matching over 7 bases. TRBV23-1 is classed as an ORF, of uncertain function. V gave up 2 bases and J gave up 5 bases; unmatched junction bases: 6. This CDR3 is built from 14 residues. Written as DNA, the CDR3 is TGCGCCAGCAGTCAACGGACTAGTTTCCACGAGCAGTACTTC. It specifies CASSQRTSFHEQYF.

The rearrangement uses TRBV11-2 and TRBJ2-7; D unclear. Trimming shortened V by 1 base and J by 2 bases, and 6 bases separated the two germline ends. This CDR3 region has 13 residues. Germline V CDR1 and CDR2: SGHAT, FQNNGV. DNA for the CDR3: TGTGCCAGCAGCTTAGCCGGGCCCTACGAGCAGTACTTC. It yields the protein CASSLAGPYEQYF. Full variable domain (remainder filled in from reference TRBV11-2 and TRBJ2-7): EAGVAQSPRYKIIEKRQSVAFWCNPISGHATLYWYQQILGQGPKLLIQFQNNGVVDDSQLPKDRFSAERLKGVDSTLKIQPAKLEDSAVYLCASSLAGPYEQYFGPGTRLTVT.

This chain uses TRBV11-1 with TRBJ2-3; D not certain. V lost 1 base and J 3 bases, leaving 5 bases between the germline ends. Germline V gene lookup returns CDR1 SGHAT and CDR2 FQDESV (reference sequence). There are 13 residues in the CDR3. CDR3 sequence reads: CASSLEITDTQYF. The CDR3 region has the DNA TGTGCCAGCAGCTTAGAGATTACAGATACGCAGTATTTT.

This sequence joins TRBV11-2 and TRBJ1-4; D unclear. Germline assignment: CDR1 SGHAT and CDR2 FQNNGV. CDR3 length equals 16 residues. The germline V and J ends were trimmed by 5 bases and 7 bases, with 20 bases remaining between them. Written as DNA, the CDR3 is TGTGCCAGCAGCGATCGAGGAACAGTCGGGAGTGAAAAACTGTTTTTT. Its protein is CASSDRGTVGSEKLFF.

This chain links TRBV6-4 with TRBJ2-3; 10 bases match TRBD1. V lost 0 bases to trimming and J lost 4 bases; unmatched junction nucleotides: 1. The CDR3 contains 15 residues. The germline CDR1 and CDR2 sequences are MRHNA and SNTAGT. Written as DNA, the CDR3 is TGTGCCAGCAGTGACTCGACAGGGGGCGCAGATACGCAGTATTTT. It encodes CASSDSTGGADTQYF.

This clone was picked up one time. CDR3 amino acids: CASSPRAGTGLNTEAFF. CDR3 coding DNA: TGTGCCAGCAGCCCCAGGGCGGGCACGGGACTGAACACTGAAGCTTTCTTT. This chain joins TRBV7-8 and TRBJ1-1, with D perhaps TRBD1 (5 bases). The CDR3 has 17 amino acids. Germline V gives CDR1 SGHVS, CDR2 FQNEAQ. Trimming removed 5 bases at V and 0 bases at J, with 19 bases between. Looking up the rest from reference TRBV7-8 and TRBJ1-1 gives the full variable domain: GAGVSQSPRYKVAKRGQDVALRCDPISGHVSLFWYQQALGQGPEFLTYFQNEAQLDKSGLPSDRFFAERPEGSVSTLKIQRTQQEDSAVYLCASSPRAGTGLNTEAFFGQGTRLTVV.

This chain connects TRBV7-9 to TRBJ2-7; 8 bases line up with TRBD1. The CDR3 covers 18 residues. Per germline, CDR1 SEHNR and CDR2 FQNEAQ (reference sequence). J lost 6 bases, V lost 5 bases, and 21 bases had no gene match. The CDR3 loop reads CASSPQMGQAESRTEQYF. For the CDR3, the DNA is TGTGCCAGCAGCCCCCAGATGGGACAGGCGGAATCGCGGACCGAGCAGTACTTC.

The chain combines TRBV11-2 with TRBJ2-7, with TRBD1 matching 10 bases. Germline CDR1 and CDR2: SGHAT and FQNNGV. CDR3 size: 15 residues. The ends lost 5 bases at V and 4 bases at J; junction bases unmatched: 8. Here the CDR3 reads CASSLTTGGKYEQYF. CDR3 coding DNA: TGTGCCAGCAGCCTAACGACAGGGGGCAAGTACGAGCAGTACTTC.

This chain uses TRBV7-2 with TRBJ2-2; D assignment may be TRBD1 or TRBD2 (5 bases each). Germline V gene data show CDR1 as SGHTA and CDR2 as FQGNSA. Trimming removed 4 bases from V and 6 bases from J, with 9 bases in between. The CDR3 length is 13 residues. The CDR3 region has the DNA TGTGCCAGCAGCTGGGGGTATCCCGGGGAGCTGTTTTTT. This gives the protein CASSWGYPGELFF.

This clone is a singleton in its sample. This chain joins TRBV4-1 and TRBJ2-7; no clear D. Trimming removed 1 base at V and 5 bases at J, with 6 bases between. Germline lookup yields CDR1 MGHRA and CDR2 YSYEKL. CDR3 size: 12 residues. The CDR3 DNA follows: TGCGCCAGCAGCCAAGGTGACCACGAGCAGTACTTC. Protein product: CASSQGDHEQYF.

The CDR3 sequence is CASVGGTEAFF. CDR3 DNA: TGTGCCAGCGTAGGGGGGACTGAAGCTTTCTTT. This chain links TRBV27 with TRBJ1-1; tentative D call: TRBD1 (6 bases). In germline, CDR1 is MNHEY, CDR2 SMNVEV (reference sequence). V was trimmed by 8 bases and J by 5 bases, leaving 9 bases between them. The length of the CDR3 is 11 residues.

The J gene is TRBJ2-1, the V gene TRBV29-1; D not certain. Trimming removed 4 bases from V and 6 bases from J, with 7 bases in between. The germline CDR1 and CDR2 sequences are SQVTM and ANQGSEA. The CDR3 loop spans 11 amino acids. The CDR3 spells CSVVEPNEQFF. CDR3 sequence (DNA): TGCAGCGTTGTTGAGCCCAATGAGCAGTTCTTC.

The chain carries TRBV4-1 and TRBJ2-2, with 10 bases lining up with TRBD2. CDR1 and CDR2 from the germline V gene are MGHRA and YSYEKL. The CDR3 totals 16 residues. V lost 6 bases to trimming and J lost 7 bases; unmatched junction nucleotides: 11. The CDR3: CASSRTGTSVNGELFF. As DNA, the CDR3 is TGCGCCAGCAGTCGTACCGGGACTAGCGTGAACGGGGAGCTGTTTTTT.

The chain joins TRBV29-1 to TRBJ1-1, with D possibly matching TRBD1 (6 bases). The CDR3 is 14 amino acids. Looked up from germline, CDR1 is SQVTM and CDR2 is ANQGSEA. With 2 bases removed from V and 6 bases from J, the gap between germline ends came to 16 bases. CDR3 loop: CSVERDTFGPEAFF. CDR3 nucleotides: TGCAGCGTTGAAAGGGACACTTTTGGCCCTGAAGCTTTCTTT.

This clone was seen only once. Written as DNA, the CDR3 is TGTGCCAGCAGCTTGACTAGCGGGAGGTACAATGAGCAGTTCTTC. It specifies CASSLTSGRYNEQFF. V and J are TRBV13 and TRBJ2-1; TRBD2 matches 13 bases. The CDR3 runs to 15 residues. Trimming took 3 bases from V and 4 from J; bases not matched to a gene: 0. In germline, CDR1 is PRHDT, CDR2 FYEKMQ (reference sequence).

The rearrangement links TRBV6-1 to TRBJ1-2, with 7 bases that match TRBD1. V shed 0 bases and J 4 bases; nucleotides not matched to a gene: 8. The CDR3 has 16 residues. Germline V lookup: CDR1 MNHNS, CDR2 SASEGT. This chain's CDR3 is CASSEAYWDSVYGYTF. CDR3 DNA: TGTGCCAGCAGTGAAGCGTATTGGGACAGTGTCTATGGCTACACCTTC.

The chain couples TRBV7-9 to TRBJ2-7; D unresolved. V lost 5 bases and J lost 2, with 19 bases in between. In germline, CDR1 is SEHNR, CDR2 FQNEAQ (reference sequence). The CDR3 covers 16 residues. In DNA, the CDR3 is TGTGCCAGCAGCCCTCTCCCTGCCGGGCCCACCTACGAGCAGTACTTC. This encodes CASSPLPAGPTYEQYF.

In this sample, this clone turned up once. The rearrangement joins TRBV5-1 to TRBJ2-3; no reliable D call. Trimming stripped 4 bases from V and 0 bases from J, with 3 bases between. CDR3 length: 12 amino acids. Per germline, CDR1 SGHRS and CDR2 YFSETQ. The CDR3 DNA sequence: TGCGCCAGCAGCCCTAGCACAGATACGCAGTATTTT. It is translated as CASSPSTDTQYF.

The CDR3 nucleotides are TGTGCCAGCAGTGTCCTTTTGAGGGGCGCCGACACCGGGGAGCTGTTTTTT. The encoded protein is CASSVLLRGADTGELFF. The chain links TRBV25-1 to TRBJ2-2; D may correspond to TRBD1 or TRBD2 (5 bases each). Germline CDR1 and CDR2: MGHDK and SYGVNS. CDR3 length equals 17 residues. Trimming removed 4 bases from V and 3 bases from J, with 18 bases in between. Together with reference TRBV25-1 and TRBJ2-2, the CDR3 gives the full variable domain: EADIYQTPRYLVIGTGKKITLECSQTMGHDKMYWYQQDPGMELHLIHYSYGVNSTEKGDLSSESTVSRIRTEHFPLTLESARPSHTSQYLCASSVLLRGADTGELFFGEGSRLTVL.

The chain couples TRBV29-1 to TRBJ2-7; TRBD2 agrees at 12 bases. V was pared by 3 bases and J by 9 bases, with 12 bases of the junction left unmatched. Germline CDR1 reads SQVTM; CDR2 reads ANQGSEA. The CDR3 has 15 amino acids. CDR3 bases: TGCAGCGTTGAGGAGCCGAGACTAGCGGGAGATGTGCAGTACTTC. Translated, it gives CSVEEPRLAGDVQYF.

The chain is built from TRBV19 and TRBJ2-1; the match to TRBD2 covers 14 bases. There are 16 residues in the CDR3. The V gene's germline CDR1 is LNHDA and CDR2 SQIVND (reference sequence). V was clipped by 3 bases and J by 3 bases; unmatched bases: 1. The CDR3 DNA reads TGTGCCAGTAGTATGGGACTAGCGGGAGTCTACAATGAGCAGTTCTTC. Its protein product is CASSMGLAGVYNEQFF.

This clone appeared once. The CDR3 loop reads CASSYLANEKLFF. CDR3 coding DNA: TGTGCCAGCAGTTACCTGGCTAATGAAAAACTGTTTTTT. The rearrangement uses TRBV6-5 and TRBJ1-4; no firm D call. CDR3 length equals 13 residues. The germline V gene encodes CDR1 MNHEY and CDR2 SVGAGI. Trimming removed 2 bases from V and 3 bases from J, with 4 bases in between.

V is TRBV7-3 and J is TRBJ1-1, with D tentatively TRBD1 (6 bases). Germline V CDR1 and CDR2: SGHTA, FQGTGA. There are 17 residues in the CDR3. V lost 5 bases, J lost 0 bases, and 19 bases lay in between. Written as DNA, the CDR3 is TGTGCCAGCAGCCCGCGGTCCGGCGGGACAATGAACACTGAAGCTTTCTTT. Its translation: CASSPRSGGTMNTEAFF.

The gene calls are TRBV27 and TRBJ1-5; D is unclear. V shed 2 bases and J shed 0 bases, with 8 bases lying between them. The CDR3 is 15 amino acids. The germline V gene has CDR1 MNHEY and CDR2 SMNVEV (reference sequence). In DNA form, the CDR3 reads TGTGCCAGCAGTTTACGGGGATATAGCAATCAGCCCCAGCATTTT. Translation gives CASSLRGYSNQPQHF.

The CDR3 region has the DNA TGTGCCAGCAGTTACCGGGAGAGGTTGGACGAGCAGTACTTC. This translates into CASSYRERLDEQYF. V usage is TRBV6-5 and J usage is TRBJ2-7; D is possibly TRBD2 (6 bases). The CDR3 has 14 residues. Germline V gene sequence: CDR1 MNHEY, CDR2 SVGAGI. Trimming shortened V by 2 bases and J by 5 bases, and 13 bases separated the two germline ends.

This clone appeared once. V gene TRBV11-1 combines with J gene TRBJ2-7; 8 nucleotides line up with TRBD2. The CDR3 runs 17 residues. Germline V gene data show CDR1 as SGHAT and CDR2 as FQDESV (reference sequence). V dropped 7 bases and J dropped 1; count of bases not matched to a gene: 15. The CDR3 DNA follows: TGTGCCAGCACCCTGGGTCGTGGCGGGAGGACATCCTACGAGCAGTACTTC. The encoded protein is CASTLGRGGRTSYEQYF.